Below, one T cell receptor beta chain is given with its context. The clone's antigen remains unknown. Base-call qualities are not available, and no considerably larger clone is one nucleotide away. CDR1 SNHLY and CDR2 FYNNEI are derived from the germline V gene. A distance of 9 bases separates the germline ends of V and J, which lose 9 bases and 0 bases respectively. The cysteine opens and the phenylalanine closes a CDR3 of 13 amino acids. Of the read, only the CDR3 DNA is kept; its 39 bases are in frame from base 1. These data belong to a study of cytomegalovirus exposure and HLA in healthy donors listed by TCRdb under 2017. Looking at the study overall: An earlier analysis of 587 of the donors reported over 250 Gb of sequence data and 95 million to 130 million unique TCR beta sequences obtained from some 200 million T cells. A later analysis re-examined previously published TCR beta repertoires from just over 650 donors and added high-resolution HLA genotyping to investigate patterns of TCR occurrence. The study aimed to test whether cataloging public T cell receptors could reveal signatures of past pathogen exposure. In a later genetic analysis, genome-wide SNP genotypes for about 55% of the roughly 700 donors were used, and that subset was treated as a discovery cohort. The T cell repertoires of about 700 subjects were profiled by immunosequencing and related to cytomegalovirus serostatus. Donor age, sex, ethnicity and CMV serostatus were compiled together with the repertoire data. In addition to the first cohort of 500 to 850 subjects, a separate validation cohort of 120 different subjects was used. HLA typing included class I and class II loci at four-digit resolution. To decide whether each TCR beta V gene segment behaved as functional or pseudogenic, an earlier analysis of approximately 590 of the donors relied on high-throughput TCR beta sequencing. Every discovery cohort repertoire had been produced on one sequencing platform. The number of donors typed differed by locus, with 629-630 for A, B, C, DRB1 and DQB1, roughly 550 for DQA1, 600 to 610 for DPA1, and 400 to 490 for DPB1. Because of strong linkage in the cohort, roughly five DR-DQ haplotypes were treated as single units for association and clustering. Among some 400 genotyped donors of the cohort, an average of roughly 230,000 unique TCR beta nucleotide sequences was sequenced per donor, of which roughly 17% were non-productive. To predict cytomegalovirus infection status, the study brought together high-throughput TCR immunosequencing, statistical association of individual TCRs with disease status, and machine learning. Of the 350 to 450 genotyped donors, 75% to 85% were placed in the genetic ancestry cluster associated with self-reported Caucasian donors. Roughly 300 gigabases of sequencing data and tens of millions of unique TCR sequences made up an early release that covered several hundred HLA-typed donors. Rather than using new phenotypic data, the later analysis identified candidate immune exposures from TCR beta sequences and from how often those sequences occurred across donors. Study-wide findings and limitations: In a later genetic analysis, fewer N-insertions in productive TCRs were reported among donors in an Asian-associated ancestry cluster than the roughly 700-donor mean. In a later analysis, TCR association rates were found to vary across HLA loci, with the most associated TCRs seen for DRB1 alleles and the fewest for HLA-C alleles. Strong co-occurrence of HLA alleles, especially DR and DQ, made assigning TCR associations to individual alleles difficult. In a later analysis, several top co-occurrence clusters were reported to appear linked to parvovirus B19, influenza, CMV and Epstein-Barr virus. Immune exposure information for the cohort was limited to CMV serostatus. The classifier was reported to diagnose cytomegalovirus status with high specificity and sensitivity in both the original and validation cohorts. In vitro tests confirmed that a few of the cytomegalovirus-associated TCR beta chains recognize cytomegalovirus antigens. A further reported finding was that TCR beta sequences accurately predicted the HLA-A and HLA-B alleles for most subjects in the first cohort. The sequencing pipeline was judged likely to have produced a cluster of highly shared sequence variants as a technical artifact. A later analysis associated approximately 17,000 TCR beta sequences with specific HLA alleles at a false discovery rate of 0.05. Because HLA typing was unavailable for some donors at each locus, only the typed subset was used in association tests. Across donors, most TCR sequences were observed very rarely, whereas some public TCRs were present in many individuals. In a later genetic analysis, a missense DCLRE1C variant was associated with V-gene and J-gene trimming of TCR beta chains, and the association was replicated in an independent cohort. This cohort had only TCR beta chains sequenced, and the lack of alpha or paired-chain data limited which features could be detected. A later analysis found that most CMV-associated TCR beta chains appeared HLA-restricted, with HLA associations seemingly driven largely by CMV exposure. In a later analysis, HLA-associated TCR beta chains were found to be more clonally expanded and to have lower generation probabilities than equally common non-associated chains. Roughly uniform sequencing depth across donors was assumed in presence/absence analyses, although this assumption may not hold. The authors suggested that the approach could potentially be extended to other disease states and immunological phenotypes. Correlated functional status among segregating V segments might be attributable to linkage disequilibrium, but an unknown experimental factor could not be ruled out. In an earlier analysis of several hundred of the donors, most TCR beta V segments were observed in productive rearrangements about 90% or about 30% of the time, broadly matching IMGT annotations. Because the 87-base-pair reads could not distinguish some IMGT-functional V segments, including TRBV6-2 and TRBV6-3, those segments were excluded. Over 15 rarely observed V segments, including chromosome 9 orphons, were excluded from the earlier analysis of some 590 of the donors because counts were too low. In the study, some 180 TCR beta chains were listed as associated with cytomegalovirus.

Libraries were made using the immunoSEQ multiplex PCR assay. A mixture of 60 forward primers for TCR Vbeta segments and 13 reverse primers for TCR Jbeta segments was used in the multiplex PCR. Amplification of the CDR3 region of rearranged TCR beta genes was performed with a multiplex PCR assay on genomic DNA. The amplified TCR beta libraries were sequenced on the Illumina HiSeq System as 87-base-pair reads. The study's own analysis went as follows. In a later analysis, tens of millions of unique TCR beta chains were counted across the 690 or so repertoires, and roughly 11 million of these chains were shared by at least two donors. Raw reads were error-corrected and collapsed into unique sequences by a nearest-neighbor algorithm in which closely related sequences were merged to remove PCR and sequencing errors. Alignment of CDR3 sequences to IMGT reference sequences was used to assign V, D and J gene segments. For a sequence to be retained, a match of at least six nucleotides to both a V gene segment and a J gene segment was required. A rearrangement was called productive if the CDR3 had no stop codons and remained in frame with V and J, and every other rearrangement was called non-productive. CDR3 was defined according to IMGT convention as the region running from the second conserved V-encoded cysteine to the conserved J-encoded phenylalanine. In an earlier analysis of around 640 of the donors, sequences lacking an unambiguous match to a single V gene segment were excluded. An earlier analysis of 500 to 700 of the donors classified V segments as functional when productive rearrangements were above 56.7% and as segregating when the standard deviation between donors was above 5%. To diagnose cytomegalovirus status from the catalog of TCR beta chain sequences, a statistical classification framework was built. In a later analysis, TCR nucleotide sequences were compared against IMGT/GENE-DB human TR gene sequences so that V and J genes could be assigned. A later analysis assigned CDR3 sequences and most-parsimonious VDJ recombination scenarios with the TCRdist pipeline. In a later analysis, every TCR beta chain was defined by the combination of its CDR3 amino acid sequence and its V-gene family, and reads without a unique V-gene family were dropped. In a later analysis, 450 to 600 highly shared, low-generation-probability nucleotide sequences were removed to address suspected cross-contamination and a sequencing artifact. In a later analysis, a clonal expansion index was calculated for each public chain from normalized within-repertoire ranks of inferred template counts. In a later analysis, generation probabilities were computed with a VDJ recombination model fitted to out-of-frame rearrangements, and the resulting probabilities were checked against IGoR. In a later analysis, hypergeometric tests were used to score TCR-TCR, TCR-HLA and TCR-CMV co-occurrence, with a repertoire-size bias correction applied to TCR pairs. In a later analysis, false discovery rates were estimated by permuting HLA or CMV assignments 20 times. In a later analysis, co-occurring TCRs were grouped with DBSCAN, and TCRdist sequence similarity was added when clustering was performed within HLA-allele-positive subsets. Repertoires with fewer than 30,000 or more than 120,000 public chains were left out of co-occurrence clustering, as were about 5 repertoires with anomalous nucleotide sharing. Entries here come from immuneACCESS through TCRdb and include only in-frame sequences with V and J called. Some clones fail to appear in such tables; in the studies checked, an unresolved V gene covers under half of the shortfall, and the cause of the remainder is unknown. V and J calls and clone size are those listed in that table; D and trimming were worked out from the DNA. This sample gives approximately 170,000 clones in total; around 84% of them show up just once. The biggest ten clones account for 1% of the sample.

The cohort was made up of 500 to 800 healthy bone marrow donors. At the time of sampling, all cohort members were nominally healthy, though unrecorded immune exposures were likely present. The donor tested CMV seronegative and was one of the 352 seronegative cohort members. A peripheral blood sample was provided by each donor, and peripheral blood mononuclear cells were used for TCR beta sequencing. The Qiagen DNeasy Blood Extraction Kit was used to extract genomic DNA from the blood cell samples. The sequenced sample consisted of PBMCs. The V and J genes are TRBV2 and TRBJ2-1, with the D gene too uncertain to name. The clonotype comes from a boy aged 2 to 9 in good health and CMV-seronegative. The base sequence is TGTGCCAGTATTCCTAGCTCCTACAATGAGCAGTTCTTC. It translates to CASIPSSYNEQFF.